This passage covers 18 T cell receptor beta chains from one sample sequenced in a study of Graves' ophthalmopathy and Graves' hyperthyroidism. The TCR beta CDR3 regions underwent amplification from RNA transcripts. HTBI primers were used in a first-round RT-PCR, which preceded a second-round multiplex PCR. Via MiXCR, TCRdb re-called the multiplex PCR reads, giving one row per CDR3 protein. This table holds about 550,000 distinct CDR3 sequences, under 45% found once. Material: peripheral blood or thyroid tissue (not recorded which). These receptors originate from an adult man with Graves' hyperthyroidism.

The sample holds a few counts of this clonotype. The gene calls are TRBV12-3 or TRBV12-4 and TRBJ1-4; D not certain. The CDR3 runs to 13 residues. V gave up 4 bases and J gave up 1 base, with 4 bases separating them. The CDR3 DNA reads TGTGCCAGCAGTTCAGAAACTAATGAAAAACTGTTTTTT. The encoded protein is CASSSETNEKLFF.

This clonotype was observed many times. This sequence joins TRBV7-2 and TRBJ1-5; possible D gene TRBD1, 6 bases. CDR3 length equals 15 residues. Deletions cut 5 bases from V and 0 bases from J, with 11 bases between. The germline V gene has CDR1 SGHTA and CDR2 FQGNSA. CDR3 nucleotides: TGTGCCAGCAGCCTGACAGGAAATAGCAATCAGCCCCAGCATTTT. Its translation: CASSLTGNSNQPQHF.

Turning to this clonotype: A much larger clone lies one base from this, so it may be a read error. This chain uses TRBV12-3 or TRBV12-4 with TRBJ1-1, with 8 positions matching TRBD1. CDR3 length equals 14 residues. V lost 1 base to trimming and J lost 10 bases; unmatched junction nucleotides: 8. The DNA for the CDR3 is TGTGCCAGCAGTTTAGGGGCCAAGGGACAGGTAGCTTTCTTT. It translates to CASSLGAKGQVAFF.

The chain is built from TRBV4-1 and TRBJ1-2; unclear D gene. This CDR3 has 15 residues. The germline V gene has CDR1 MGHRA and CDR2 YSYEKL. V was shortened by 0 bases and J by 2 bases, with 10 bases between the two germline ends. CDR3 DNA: TGCGCCAGCAGCCAAGAAACCATGGTAAACTATGGCTACACCTTC. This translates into CASSQETMVNYGYTF.

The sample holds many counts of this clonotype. The CDR3 DNA sequence: TGTGCCAGCACCGTGCAGAGCAATCAGCCCCAGCATTTT. This encodes CASTVQSNQPQHF. This sequence joins TRBV19 and TRBJ1-5; D is unresolved. Germline CDR1 is LNHDA and CDR2 is SQIVND (reference sequence). The CDR3 has 13 amino acids. V was pared by 9 bases and J by 1 base, with 10 bases between.

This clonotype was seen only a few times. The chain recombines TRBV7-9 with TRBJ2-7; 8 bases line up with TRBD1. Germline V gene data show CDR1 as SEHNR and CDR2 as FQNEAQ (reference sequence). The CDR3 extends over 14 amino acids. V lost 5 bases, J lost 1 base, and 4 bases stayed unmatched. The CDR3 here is CASSDRGGSYEQYF. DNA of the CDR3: TGTGCCAGCAGCGACAGGGGTGGATCCTACGAGCAGTACTTC.

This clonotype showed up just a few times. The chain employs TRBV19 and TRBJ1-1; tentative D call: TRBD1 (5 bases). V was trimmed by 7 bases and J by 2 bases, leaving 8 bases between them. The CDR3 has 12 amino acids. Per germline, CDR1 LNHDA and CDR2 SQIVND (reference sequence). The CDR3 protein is CASKDSNTEAFF. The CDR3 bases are TGTGCCAGTAAAGACAGTAACACTGAAGCTTTCTTT.

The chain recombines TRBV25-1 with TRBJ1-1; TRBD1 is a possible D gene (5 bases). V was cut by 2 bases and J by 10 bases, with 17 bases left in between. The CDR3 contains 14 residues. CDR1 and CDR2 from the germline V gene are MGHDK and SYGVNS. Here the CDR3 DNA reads TGTGCCAGCAGTGAAAAAGACAGATTCGAGGGAGCTTTCTTT. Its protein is CASSEKDRFEGAFF.

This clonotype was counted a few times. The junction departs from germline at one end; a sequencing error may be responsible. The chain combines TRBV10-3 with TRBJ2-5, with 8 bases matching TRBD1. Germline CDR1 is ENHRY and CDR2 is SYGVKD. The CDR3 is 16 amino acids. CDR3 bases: TGTGCCAGCAGTGAAGTATGGACAGGGCAGCAAGAGACCCAGTACTTC. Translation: CASSEVWTGQQETQYF.

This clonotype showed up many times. For the CDR3, the DNA is TGCAGTGCTAGGAGACAGGGGGCGATCGGGGAGCTGTTTTTT. Residues: CSARRQGAIGELFF. The genes are TRBV20-1 and TRBJ2-2; 10 bases fit TRBD1. Germline V lookup: CDR1 DFQATT, CDR2 SNEGSKA (reference sequence). With V trimmed by 3 bases and J by 7 bases, 5 bases remained unmatched. The CDR3 sequence is 14 residues long.

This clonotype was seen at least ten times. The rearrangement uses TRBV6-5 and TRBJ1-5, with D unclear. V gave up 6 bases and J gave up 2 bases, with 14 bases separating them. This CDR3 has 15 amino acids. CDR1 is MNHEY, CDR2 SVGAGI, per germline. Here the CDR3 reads CASSLSFGGNQPQHF. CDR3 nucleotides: TGTGCCAGCAGCTTGAGTTTCGGCGGCAATCAGCCCCAGCATTTT.

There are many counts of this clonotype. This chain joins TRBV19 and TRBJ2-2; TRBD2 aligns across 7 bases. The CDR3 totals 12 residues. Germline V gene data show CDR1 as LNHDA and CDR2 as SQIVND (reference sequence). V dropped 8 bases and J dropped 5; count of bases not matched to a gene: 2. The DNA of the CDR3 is TGTGCCAGTCAACTAGCGACCGGGGAGCTGTTTTTT. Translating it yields CASQLATGELFF.

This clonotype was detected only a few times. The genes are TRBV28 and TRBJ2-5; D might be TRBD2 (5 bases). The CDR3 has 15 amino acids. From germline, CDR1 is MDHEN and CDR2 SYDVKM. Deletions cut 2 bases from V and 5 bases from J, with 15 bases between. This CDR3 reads CASSLLEGKGETQYF. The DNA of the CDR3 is TGTGCCAGCAGTTTACTCGAGGGAAAAGGGGAGACCCAGTACTTC.

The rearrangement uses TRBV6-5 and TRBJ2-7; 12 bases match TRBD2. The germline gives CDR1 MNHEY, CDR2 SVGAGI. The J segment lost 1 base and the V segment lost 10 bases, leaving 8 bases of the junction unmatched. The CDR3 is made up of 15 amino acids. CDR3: CATWETSGSSYEQYF. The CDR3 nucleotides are TGTGCCACCTGGGAGACTAGCGGGAGTTCCTACGAGCAGTACTTC.

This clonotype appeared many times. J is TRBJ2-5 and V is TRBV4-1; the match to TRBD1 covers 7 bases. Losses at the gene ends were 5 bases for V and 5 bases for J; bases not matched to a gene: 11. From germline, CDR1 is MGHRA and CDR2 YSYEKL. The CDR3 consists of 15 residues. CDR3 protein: CASSTHLTGLETQYF. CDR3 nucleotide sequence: TGCGCCAGCAGCACACACCTGACAGGGTTGGAGACCCAGTACTTC.

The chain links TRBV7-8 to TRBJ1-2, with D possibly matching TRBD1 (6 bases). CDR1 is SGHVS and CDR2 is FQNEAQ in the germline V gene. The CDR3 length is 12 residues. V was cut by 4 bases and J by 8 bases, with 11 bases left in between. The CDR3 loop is CASSSGQRGYTF. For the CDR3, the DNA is TGTGCCAGCAGCTCGGGACAACGGGGCTACACCTTC.

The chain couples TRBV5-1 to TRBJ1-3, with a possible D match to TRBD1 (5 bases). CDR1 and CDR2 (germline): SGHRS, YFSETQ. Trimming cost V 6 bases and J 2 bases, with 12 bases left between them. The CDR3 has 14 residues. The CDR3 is CASTQEGTGNTIYF. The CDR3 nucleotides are TGCGCCAGCACCCAAGAGGGGACTGGAAACACCATATATTTT.

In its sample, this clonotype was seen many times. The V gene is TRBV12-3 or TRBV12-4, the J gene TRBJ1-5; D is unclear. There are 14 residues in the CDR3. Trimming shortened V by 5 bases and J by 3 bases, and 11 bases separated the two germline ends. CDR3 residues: CASSAAVINQPQHF. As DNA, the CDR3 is TGTGCCAGCAGTGCCGCAGTGATCAATCAGCCCCAGCATTTT.